This TCR beta chain came from a study of blood T cell repertoires in COVID-19. On the study more broadly: Acute-phase and convalescent COVID-19 samples originated in the United States, Italy and Spain. PBMCs, B-cell-depleted T cells, or T cells provided the cDNA or gDNA that made up the material.

CDR3 length equals 12 residues. V was cut by 3 bases and J by 7 bases, with 7 bases left in between. The authors' processing: Estimated nucleated cell counts came from reference gene primer amplification. Profiling relied on immunoSEQ multiplex PCR, and the TCRdb table lists in-frame clones only, not all of them. V, J and clone size reflect that table, while D and trimming were determined from the DNA. The table includes around 250,000 clones, 84% detected once. Input material: peripheral blood. This chain links TRBV12-3 or TRBV12-4 with TRBJ2-1; no reliable D call. The TCR sequence derives from a woman in her forties who had recovered from COVID-19. In DNA form, the CDR3 reads TGTGCCAGCAGTTTCTCAGTTAATGAGCAGTTCTTC. This codes for CASSFSVNEQFF.